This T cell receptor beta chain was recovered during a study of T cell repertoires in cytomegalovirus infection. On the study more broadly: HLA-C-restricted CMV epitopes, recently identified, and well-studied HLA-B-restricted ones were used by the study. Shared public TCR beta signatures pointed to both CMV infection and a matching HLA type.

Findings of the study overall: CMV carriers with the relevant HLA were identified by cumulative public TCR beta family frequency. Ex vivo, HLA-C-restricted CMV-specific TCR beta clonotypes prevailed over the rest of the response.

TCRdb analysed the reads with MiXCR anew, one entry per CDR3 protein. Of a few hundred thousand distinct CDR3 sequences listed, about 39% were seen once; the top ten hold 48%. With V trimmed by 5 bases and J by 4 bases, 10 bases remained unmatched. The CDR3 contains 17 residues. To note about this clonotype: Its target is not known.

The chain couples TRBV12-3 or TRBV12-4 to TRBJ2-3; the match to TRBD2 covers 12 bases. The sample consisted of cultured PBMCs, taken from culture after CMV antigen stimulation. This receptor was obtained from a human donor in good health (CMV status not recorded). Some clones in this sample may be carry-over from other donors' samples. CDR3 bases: TGTGCCAGCAGTCGACTCCGACTAGCGGGGGCCGCAGATACGCAGTATTTT. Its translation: CASSRLRLAGAADTQYF.